Listed below are T cell receptor beta chains from one sample, sequenced in a study of blood T cell repertoires in COVID-19. Here immunoSEQ multiplex PCR was the method, and the copy in TCRdb shows in-frame clones only, minus some. The sample lists around 140,000 clones, about four fifths seen once, with roughly 9% in the top ten. Sequencing was performed on peripheral blood. The receptors here all came from a woman aged 60-70 years with active or convalescent COVID-19. Both conserved end residues are part of each CDR3. A D gene is named only where the DNA matches it firmly. Clone size is given for some rows only: seen once, a few or many times, or a class if the clone is expanded.

clone_size,j_call,v_call,d_call,cdr3_aa,cdr3_nt
-,TRBJ1-3,TRBV18,-,CASSPLSGGKGNTIYF,TGTGCCAGCTCACCACTTTCCGGTGGTAAAGGAAACACCATATATTTT
-,TRBJ2-7,TRBV4-1,-,CASSQGASGTSLYEQYF,TGCGCCAGCAGCCAAGGGGCGTCCGGGACATCTCTTTACGAGCAGTACTTC
-,TRBJ2-1,TRBV7-7,TRBD2,CASSPVAGGDNEQFF,TGTGCTAGCAGCCCGGTAGCGGGAGGGGACAATGAGCAGTTCTTC
-,TRBJ2-3,TRBV14,-,CASSSRSGSQTDTQYF,TGTGCCAGCAGCTCCCGGTCAGGGTCACAAACAGATACGCAGTATTTT
-,TRBJ1-5,TRBV5-1,-,CASSLDGVGQPQHF,TGCGCCAGCAGCTTGGACGGGGTAGGCCAGCCCCAGCATTTT
-,TRBJ2-7,TRBV27,TRBD1,CASRATGQGSYEQYF,TGTGCCAGCAGGGCCACCGGACAGGGTTCCTACGAGCAGTACTTC
-,TRBJ2-7,TRBV11-3,TRBD1,CASSLGTGGMNEQYF,TGTGCCAGCAGCTTAGGTACAGGGGGAATGAACGAGCAGTACTTC
once,TRBJ1-4,TRBV5-1,TRBD1,CASSDRDSSTNEKLFF,TGCGCCAGCAGCGACCGGGACAGCTCAACTAATGAAAAACTGTTTTTT
-,TRBJ1-6,TRBV27,-,CASSFGGRDSPLHF,TGTGCCAGCAGTTTCGGGGGTAGGGATTCACCCCTCCACTTT
-,TRBJ2-3,TRBV2,TRBD2,CASRPIAGGLDTQYF,TGTGCCAGCAGGCCCATAGCGGGGGGGCTTGATACGCAGTATTTT
-,TRBJ1-5,TRBV4-3,-,CASSQETGRGQPQHF,TGCGCCAGCAGCCAGGAGACAGGCCGGGGACAGCCCCAGCATTTT
-,TRBJ1-1,TRBV5-5,-,CASSLTGRETEAFF,TGTGCCAGCAGCTTGACAGGGAGAGAGACTGAAGCTTTCTTT
-,TRBJ1-1,TRBV15,TRBD1,CATSSRQGATEAFF,TGTGCCACCAGCAGCAGACAGGGGGCGACTGAAGCTTTCTTT
-,TRBJ2-2,TRBV9,TRBD2,CASSRSGRGTGELFF,TGTGCCAGCAGCCGTAGCGGGAGGGGGACCGGGGAGCTGTTTTTT
once,TRBJ1-1,TRBV3-1/TRBV3-2,-,CASSHGVNTEAFF,TGTGCCAGCAGCCACGGGGTAAACACTGAAGCTTTCTTT
-,TRBJ1-6,TRBV11-3,TRBD1,CASSLGTVNSPLHF,TGTGCCAGCAGCTTGGGGACAGTCAATTCACCCCTCCACTTT
-,TRBJ1-2,TRBV28,-,CASSWATYGYTF,TGTGCCAGCAGTTGGGCCACCTATGGCTACACCTTC
-,TRBJ2-7,TRBV7-7,TRBD2,CASSKPGLGVGEQYF,TGTGCTAGCAGTAAGCCGGGACTAGGGGTAGGGGAGCAGTACTTC
-,TRBJ2-1,TRBV7-7,-,CASSLNPTGRDEQFF,TGTGCTAGCAGCCTTAATCCTACAGGTCGGGATGAGCAGTTCTTC
-,TRBJ2-7,TRBV2,-,CASSEGGGGSFYEQYF,TGTGCCAGCAGTGAAGGAGGGGGGGGCAGCTTCTACGAGCAGTACTTC
-,TRBJ1-2,TRBV28,-,CASSLRRDISFFDGYTF,TGTGCCAGCAGTCTTAGAAGGGACATCTCTTTTTTCGATGGCTACACCTTC
-,TRBJ1-6,TRBV5-1,-,CASSQGHRSSYNSPLHF,TGCGCCAGCAGCCAGGGACATCGGAGCTCCTATAATTCACCCCTCCACTTT
once,TRBJ2-6,TRBV3-1/TRBV3-2,TRBD1,CASSQDEGAGANVLTF,TGTGCCAGCAGCCAAGATGAGGGGGCCGGGGCCAACGTCCTGACTTTC
-,TRBJ2-7,TRBV19,TRBD1,CASATGQGAYEQYF,TGTGCCAGCGCTACGGGACAGGGGGCCTACGAGCAGTACTTC
-,TRBJ1-4,TRBV2,-,CASSIFPGTNEKLFF,TGTGCCAGCAGCATTTTCCCGGGGACTAATGAAAAACTGTTTTTT
-,TRBJ1-2,TRBV6-2/TRBV6-3,-,CASSYSTVYGMEGYTF,TGTGCCAGCAGTTACTCCACAGTGTATGGAATGGAAGGCTACACCTTC
-,TRBJ1-6,TRBV19,TRBD1,CASSIQAGGRYNSPLHF,TGTGCCAGTAGTATCCAAGCAGGGGGCCGTTATAATTCACCCCTCCACTTT
-,TRBJ2-5,TRBV6-5,-,CASRHNRVETQYF,TGTGCCAGCAGGCATAACAGGGTTGAGACCCAGTACTTC
-,TRBJ1-3,TRBV6-6,TRBD1,CASRNRGRGKNTIYF,TGTGCCAGCAGAAACAGGGGAAGAGGGAAAAACACCATATATTTT
-,TRBJ2-5,TRBV5-1,-,CASSLPTREETQYF,TGCGCCAGCAGCTTGCCCACCAGGGAAGAGACCCAGTACTTC
-,TRBJ1-6,TRBV28,TRBD1,CASRSPGQYSPLHF,TGTGCCAGCAGATCCCCGGGACAGTATTCACCCCTCCACTTT
-,TRBJ2-7,TRBV29-1,TRBD2,CSVDETREKVRLSYEQYF,TGCAGCGTTGACGAAACGCGGGAGAAAGTCCGACTCTCCTACGAGCAGTACTTC
-,TRBJ2-3,TRBV11-3,-,CASSPAGSVTDTQYF,TGTGCCAGCAGCCCCGCGGGGTCAGTCACAGATACGCAGTATTTT
-,TRBJ1-4,TRBV20-1,-,CSATDVNEKLFF,TGCAGTGCTACTGACGTGAATGAAAAACTGTTTTTT
few,TRBJ2-1,TRBV30,TRBD1,CAWSAQGRNEQFF,TGTGCCTGGAGTGCACAGGGGCGGAATGAGCAGTTCTTC
many,TRBJ1-4,TRBV7-9,-,CASSLAAGTNEKLFF,TGTGCCAGCAGCTTAGCTGCGGGGACTAATGAAAAACTGTTTTTT
-,TRBJ2-1,TRBV24-1,-,CATSDTPFISDVTNEQFF,TGTGCCACCAGTGACACACCCTTTATTAGCGATGTTACCAATGAGCAGTTCTTC
-,TRBJ1-2,TRBV4-1,-,CASSQGGGLSLYYGYTF,TGCGCCAGCAGCCAAGGGGGAGGACTTAGTCTATACTATGGCTACACCTTC
-,TRBJ1-5,TRBV19,TRBD1,CASRGNLDRNNQPQHF,TGTGCCAGTAGAGGTAATTTGGACAGGAACAATCAGCCCCAGCATTTT
-,TRBJ1-5,TRBV19,-,CASSPVYSNQPQHF,TGTGCCAGTAGTCCGGTGTATAGCAATCAGCCCCAGCATTTT
-,TRBJ1-1,TRBV6-1,-,CASSEGLMNTEAFF,TGTGCCAGCAGTGAAGGGCTGATGAACACTGAAGCTTTCTTT
-,TRBJ1-2,TRBV5-1,-,CASSLNREGLYGYTF,TGCGCCAGCAGCTTAAACAGGGAAGGACTCTATGGCTACACCTTC
-,TRBJ2-7,TRBV28,-,CASSLDRGSYEQYF,TGTGCCAGCAGTTTAGATCGGGGTTCCTACGAGCAGTACTTC
-,TRBJ2-7,TRBV30,-,CAWSPHRYSYEQYF,TGTGCCTGGAGTCCCCACAGGTATAGCTACGAGCAGTACTTC
once,TRBJ1-5,TRBV27,-,CASSTATGTGNQPQHF,TGTGCCAGCAGTACCGCAACAGGGACGGGCAATCAGCCCCAGCATTTT
once,TRBJ2-3,TRBV5-1,TRBD2,CASSSTSGSGTDTQYF,TGCGCCAGCAGTTCCACTAGCGGGAGTGGCACAGATACGCAGTATTTT
-,TRBJ2-1,TRBV4-1,-,CASSQGLQGIRNEQFF,TGCGCCAGCAGCCAAGGCCTCCAGGGGATTAGAAATGAGCAGTTCTTC
-,TRBJ1-2,TRBV28,TRBD1,CASSLGQGYGYTF,TGTGCCAGCAGTTTAGGACAGGGGTATGGCTACACCTTC
-,TRBJ2-5,TRBV7-7,TRBD1,CASSLGVRTGGETQYF,TGTGCTAGCAGCTTAGGAGTAAGGACAGGGGGTGAGACCCAGTACTTC
-,TRBJ2-1,TRBV5-6,-,CASSFSPIANYNEQFF,TGTGCCAGCAGCTTTAGTCCGATAGCGAATTACAATGAGCAGTTCTTC
-,TRBJ1-5,TRBV6-1,TRBD1,CASSATRTGGLYSNQPQHF,TGTGCCAGCAGTGCCACCCGGACAGGGGGCCTGTATAGCAATCAGCCCCAGCATTTT